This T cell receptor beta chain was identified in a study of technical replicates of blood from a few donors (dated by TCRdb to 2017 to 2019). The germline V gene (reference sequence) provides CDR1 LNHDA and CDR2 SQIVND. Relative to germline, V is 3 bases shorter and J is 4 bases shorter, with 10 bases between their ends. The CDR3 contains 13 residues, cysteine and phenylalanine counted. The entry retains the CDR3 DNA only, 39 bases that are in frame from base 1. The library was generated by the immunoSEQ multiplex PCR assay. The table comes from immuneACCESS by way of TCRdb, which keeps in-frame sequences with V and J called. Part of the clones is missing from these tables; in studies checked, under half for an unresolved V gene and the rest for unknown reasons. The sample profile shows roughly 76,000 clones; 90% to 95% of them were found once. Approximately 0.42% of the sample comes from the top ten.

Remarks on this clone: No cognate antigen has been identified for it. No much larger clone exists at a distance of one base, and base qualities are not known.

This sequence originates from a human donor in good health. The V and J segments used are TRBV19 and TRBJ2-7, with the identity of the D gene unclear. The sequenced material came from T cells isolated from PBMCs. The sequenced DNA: TGTGCCAGTAGTATGAACACCGATTACGAGCAGTACTTC. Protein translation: CASSMNTDYEQYF. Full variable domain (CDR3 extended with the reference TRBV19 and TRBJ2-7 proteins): DGGITQSPKYLFRKEGQNVTLSCEQNLNHDAMYWYRQDPGQGLRLIYYSQIVNDFQKGDIAEGYSVSREKKESFPLTVTSAQKNPTAFYLCASSMNTDYEQYFGPGTRLTVT.